The rows below give T cell receptor beta chains drawn from one sample of a study of cytomegalovirus exposure and HLA in healthy donors. Profiling relied on immunoSEQ multiplex PCR, and the TCRdb table lists in-frame clones only, not all of them. The sample contains around 150,000 clones, roughly four fifths of which appear only once. The sample consisted of PBMCs. The source of these receptors is a woman between 40 and 50 years old in good health and CMV-seronegative. Each CDR3 is given with its conserved first and last residue. The D gene is left open where the match is weak. Not every row has a clone size; where given, it reads once, few, many or a size class.

d_call j_call v_call clone_size cdr3_aa cdr3_nt
NA TRBJ2-3 TRBV5-1 NA CASSLGHRALTDTQYF TGCGCCAGCAGCTTGGGCCACAGGGCCCTCACAGATACGCAGTATTTT
NA TRBJ2-5 TRBV5-5 NA CASSPPAQQETQYF TGTGCCAGCAGCCCCCCCGCCCAGCAAGAGACCCAGTACTTC
NA TRBJ1-1 TRBV15 NA CATSREGEGYTEAFF TGTGCCACCAGCAGAGAGGGAGAGGGTTACACTGAAGCTTTCTTT
TRBD1 TRBJ2-7 TRBV27 NA CASSFFDRASYEQYF TGTGCCAGCAGTTTCTTCGACAGGGCCTCCTACGAGCAGTACTTC
NA TRBJ2-2 TRBV4-2 NA CASSQEWLSNTGELFF TGTGCCAGCAGCCAAGAATGGCTTAGCAACACCGGGGAGCTGTTTTTT
NA TRBJ1-6 TRBV7-7 NA CASSSGYNSPLHF TGTGCCAGCAGCTCAGGGTATAATTCACCCCTCCACTTT
TRBD1 TRBJ1-5 TRBV5-3 once CARSLGFTGGSESNQPQHF TGTGCCAGAAGCTTGGGATTCACAGGGGGGTCTGAGAGCAATCAGCCCCAGCATTTT
NA TRBJ1-2 TRBV15 NA CATSRVPGEGEGYTF TGTGCCACCAGCAGAGTGCCCGGGGAGGGAGAAGGCTACACCTTC
NA TRBJ1-6 TRBV18 NA CASSPLNQGNSPLHF TGTGCCAGCTCACCACTCAATCAGGGGAATTCACCCCTCCACTTT
NA TRBJ1-3 TRBV18 NA CASSSGTPDSGNTIYF TGTGCCAGCTCATCCGGGACTCCTGACTCTGGAAACACCATATATTTT
NA TRBJ1-2 TRBV19 NA CASRQGQSYGYTF TGTGCCAGTAGACAAGGACAGAGCTATGGCTACACCTTC
TRBD2 TRBJ2-7 TRBV5-4 NA CASTRFPGTSNTYEQYF TGTGCCAGCACGCGTTTTCCCGGGACTAGCAATACCTACGAGCAGTACTTC
TRBD2 TRBJ2-2 TRBV19 NA CASSWNSGGRGTGELFF TGTGCCAGTAGTTGGAATAGCGGGGGCCGGGGCACCGGGGAGCTGTTTTTT
TRBD1 TRBJ1-4 TRBV19 NA CASSLGTAGGGEKLFF TGTGCCAGTAGCCTTGGGACCGCAGGGGGCGGTGAAAAACTGTTTTTT
TRBD1 TRBJ1-1 TRBV6-1 NA CASREGQGNTEAFF TGTGCCAGCAGGGAGGGACAGGGGAACACTGAAGCTTTCTTT
TRBD1 TRBJ1-2 TRBV5-6 NA CASSRGQGAGGYTF TGTGCCAGCAGCAGGGGACAGGGGGCCGGTGGCTACACCTTC
TRBD2 TRBJ2-3 TRBV2 NA CASSPGLAGGDTQYF TGTGCCAGCAGCCCGGGACTAGCGGGAGGAGATACGCAGTATTTT
TRBD1 TRBJ2-3 TRBV6-4 NA CASRRTGLDTQYF TGTGCCAGCAGAAGGACAGGGTTAGATACGCAGTATTTT
TRBD1 TRBJ1-5 TRBV10-2 NA CASRPGQGGQPQHF TGCGCCAGCAGACCGGGACAGGGGGGACAGCCCCAGCATTTT
NA TRBJ2-1 TRBV4-1 few CASSRLLQGPNEQFF TGCGCCAGCAGCCGCCTACTACAGGGACCCAATGAGCAGTTCTTC
NA TRBJ2-5 TRBV6-1 NA CASRGPRAQYF TGTGCCAGCAGGGGGCCCAGGGCCCAGTACTTC
TRBD2 TRBJ2-5 TRBV5-1 NA CASSFQGLAIQETQYF TGCGCCAGCAGCTTTCAGGGACTAGCGATCCAAGAGACCCAGTACTTC
TRBD1 TRBJ1-5 TRBV5-1 NA CASSLGQGQPQHF TGCGCCAGCAGCTTGGGACAGGGCCAGCCCCAGCATTTT
TRBD2 TRBJ2-2 TRBV7-2 few CASSRAGVDTGELFF TGTGCCAGCAGTAGGGCGGGGGTCGACACCGGGGAGCTGTTTTTT
NA TRBJ1-4 TRBV5-5 NA CASSQRWEGMMGKLFF TGTGCCAGCAGCCAGCGTTGGGAGGGGATGATGGGTAAACTGTTTTTT
NA TRBJ1-1 TRBV6-5 few CASSLFGGNTEAFF TGTGCCAGCAGCCTTTTCGGGGGGAACACTGAAGCTTTCTTT
NA TRBJ1-1 TRBV6-5 NA CASSETVGGTEAFF TGTGCCAGCAGTGAAACAGTCGGGGGCACTGAAGCTTTCTTT
TRBD1 TRBJ2-7 TRBV7-9 few CASSFGDRVYEQYF TGTGCCAGCAGCTTTGGGGACAGGGTCTACGAGCAGTACTTC
TRBD2 TRBJ2-2 TRBV5-4 NA CASSLSGGTTGELFF TGTGCCAGCAGCTTAAGCGGGGGGACCACCGGGGAGCTGTTTTTT
TRBD1 TRBJ1-1 TRBV5-1 NA CASSSLQGVEAFF TGCGCCAGCAGCTCCTTACAGGGGGTGGAAGCTTTCTTT
TRBD1 TRBJ2-3 TRBV5-1 NA CASSWGDREKATQYF TGCGCCAGCAGCTGGGGGGACAGGGAAAAAGCTACGCAGTATTTT
TRBD2 TRBJ2-3 TRBV12-5 few CASGLVLGGLAGTDTQYF TGTGCTAGTGGTTTGGTACTGGGCGGGCTAGCGGGGACAGATACGCAGTATTTT
TRBD2 TRBJ2-1 TRBV6-5 NA CASIGLAGGYNEQFF TGTGCCAGCATCGGACTAGCGGGGGGTTACAATGAGCAGTTCTTC
NA TRBJ2-5 TRBV21-1 few CASSEPLGGTPQYF TGTGCCAGCAGCGAACCATTGGGGGGTACCCCCCAGTACTTC
TRBD1 TRBJ2-7 TRBV5-1 NA CASSLAGGRSEQYF TGCGCCAGCAGCTTGGCAGGGGGTCGAAGCGAGCAGTACTTC
TRBD1 TRBJ1-5 TRBV5-4 few CASSTDREGNQPQHF TGTGCCAGCAGCACAGACAGGGAGGGCAATCAGCCCCAGCATTTT
NA TRBJ1-2 TRBV19 once CASSIDGTTSNYGYTF TGTGCCAGTAGTATAGATGGGACAACATCTAACTATGGCTACACCTTC
NA TRBJ2-3 TRBV2 NA CASSAGNTQYF TGTGCCAGCAGTGCCGGGAATACGCAGTATTTT
TRBD2 TRBJ2-1 TRBV19 NA CASSRGGWDEQFF TGTGCCAGTAGTAGGGGGGGTTGGGATGAGCAGTTCTTC
NA TRBJ1-2 TRBV2 NA CASSLGGNYGYTF TGTGCCAGCAGCCTGGGGGGTAACTATGGCTACACCTTC
NA TRBJ2-2 TRBV10-2 NA CASSEVGSANTGELFF TGCGCCAGCAGTGAAGTGGGGAGCGCGAACACCGGGGAGCTGTTTTTT
TRBD1 TRBJ2-5 TRBV6-1 once CASSPGTAETQYF TGTGCCAGCAGCCCCGGGACAGCAGAGACCCAGTACTTC
NA TRBJ2-3 TRBV4-1 NA CASSPGATQYF TGCGCCAGCAGCCCAGGTGCTACGCAGTATTTT
NA TRBJ1-2 TRBV7-9 NA CASSLDVDSPNYGYTF TGTGCCAGCAGCTTAGACGTGGACAGTCCTAACTATGGCTACACCTTC
NA TRBJ1-6 TRBV5-1 NA CASRVDSPLHF TGCGCCAGCAGGGTAGATTCACCCCTCCACTTT
NA TRBJ2-2 TRBV29-1 NA CSVTRAGKRSGELFF TGCAGCGTTACGCGTGCGGGGAAGAGGTCCGGGGAGCTGTTTTTT
NA TRBJ1-3 TRBV6-1 NA CASSATLGGRNTIYF TGTGCCAGCAGTGCTACTCTCGGGGGGAGAAACACCATATATTTT
TRBD1 TRBJ2-3 TRBV6-1 few CASSESTGSTDTQYF TGTGCCAGCAGTGAATCGACAGGGAGCACAGATACGCAGTATTTT
TRBD2 TRBJ2-1 TRBV6-5 NA CASSAPSGVRFEQFF TGTGCCAGCAGTGCCCCTAGCGGGGTCCGTTTTGAGCAGTTCTTC
TRBD1 TRBJ1-4 TRBV7-2 NA CASSRSGTATSATNEKLFF TGTGCCAGCAGCCGATCTGGGACAGCCACTTCTGCAACTAATGAAAAACTGTTTTTT
NA TRBJ1-5 TRBV6-1 NA CASSEVWPPQPQHF TGTGCCAGCAGTGAAGTTTGGCCACCTCAGCCCCAGCATTTT
TRBD1 TRBJ1-3 TRBV27 NA CASSSTGAGNTIYF TGTGCCAGCAGTTCGACAGGGGCTGGAAACACCATATATTTT